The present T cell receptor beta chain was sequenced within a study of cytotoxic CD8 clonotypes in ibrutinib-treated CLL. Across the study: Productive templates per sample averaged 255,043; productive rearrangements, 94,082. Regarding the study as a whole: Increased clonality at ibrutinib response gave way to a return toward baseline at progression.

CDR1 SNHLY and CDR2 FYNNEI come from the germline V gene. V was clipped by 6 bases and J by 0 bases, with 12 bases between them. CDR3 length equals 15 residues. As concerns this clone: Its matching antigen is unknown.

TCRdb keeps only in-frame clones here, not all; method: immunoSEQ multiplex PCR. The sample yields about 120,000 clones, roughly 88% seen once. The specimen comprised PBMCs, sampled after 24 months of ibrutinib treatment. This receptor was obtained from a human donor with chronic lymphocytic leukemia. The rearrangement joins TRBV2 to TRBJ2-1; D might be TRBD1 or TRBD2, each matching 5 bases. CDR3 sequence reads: CASRGDPSSYNEQFF. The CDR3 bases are TGTGCCAGCAGGGGGGACCCCAGCTCCTACAATGAGCAGTTCTTC.